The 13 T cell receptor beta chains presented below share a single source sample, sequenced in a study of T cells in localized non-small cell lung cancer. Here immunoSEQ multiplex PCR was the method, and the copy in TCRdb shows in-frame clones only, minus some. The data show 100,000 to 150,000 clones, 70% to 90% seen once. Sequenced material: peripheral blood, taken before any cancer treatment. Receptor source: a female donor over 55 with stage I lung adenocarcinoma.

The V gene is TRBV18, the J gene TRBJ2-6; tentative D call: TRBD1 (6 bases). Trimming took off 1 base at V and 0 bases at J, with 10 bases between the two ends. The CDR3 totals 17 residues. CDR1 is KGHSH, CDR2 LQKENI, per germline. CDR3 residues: CASSPQGVSSGANVLTF. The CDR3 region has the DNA TGTGCCAGCTCACCACAGGGGGTCTCCTCTGGGGCCAACGTCCTGACTTTC.

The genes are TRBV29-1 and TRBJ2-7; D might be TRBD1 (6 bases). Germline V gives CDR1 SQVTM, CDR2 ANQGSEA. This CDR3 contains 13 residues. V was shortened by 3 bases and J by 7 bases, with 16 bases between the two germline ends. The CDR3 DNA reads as TGCAGCGTTGAGGGCAGGGGCCAGGGGGAGCAGTACTTC. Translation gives CSVEGRGQGEQYF.

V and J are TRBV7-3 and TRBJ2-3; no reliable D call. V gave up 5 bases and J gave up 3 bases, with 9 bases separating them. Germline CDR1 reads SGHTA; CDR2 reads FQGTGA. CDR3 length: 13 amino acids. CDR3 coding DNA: TGTGCCAGCAGCCGGGTAGGAACAGATACGCAGTATTTT. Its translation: CASSRVGTDTQYF.

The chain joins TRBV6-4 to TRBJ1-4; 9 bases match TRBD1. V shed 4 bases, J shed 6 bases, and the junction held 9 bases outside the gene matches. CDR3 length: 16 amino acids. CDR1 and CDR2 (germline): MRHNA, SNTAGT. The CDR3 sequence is CASSVKLGQGHEKLFF. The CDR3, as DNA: TGTGCCAGCAGTGTAAAACTGGGACAGGGCCATGAAAAACTGTTTTTT.

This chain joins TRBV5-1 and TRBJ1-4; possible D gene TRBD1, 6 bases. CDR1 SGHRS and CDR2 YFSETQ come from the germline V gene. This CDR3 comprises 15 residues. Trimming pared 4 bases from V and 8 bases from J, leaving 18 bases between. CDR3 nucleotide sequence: TGCGCCAGCAGCGCTTTGCAGGGGAGGTGGGAAAAACTGTTTTTT. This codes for CASSALQGRWEKLFF.

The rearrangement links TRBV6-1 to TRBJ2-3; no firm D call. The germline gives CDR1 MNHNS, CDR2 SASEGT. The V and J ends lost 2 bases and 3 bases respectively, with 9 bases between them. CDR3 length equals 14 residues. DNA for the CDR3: TGTGCCAGCAGTGAATACGGTGAAACAGATACGCAGTATTTT. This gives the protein CASSEYGETDTQYF.

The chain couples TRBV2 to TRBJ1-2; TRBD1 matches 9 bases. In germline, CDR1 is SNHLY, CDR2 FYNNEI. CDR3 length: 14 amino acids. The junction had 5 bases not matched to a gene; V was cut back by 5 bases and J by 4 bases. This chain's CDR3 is CASSSQGAIYGYTF. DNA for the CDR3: TGTGCCAGCAGTTCACAGGGGGCAATCTATGGCTACACCTTC.

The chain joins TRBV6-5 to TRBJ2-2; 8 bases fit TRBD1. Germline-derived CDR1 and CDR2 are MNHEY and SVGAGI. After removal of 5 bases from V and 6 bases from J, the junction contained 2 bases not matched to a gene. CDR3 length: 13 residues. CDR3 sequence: CASSRQGSGELFF. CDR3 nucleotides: TGTGCCAGCAGTCGACAGGGGTCCGGGGAGCTGTTTTTT.

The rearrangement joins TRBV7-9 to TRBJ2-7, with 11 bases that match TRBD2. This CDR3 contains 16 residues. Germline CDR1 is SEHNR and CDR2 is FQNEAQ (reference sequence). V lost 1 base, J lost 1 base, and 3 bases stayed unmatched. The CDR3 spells CASSLGPSGRSYEQYF. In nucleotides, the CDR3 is TGTGCCAGCAGCTTAGGTCCTAGCGGGAGGTCCTACGAGCAGTACTTC. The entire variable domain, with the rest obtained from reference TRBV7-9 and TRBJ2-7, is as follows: DTGVSQNPRHKITKRGQNVTFRCDPISEHNRLYWYRQTLGQGPEFLTYFQNEAQLEKSRLLSDRFSAERPKGSFSTLEIQRTEQGDSAMYLCASSLGPSGRSYEQYFGPGTRLTVT.

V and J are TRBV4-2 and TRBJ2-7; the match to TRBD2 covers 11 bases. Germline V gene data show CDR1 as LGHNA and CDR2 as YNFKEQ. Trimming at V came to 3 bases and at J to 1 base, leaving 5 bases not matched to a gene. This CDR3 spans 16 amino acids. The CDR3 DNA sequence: TGTGCCAGCAGCCACGGGGGGACTAGCGGTTCCTACGAGCAGTACTTC. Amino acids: CASSHGGTSGSYEQYF.

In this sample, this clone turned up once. Written as DNA, the CDR3 is TGTGCCACCTATGACCCTAGGAAACTACAAGAGACCCAGTACTTC. This translates into CATYDPRKLQETQYF. J is TRBJ2-5 and V is TRBV10-3; D uncertain. CDR1 is ENHRY and CDR2 is SYGVKD in the germline V gene. The V gene lost 10 bases and the J gene lost 2 bases, with 20 bases spanning the gap. The CDR3 consists of 15 residues.

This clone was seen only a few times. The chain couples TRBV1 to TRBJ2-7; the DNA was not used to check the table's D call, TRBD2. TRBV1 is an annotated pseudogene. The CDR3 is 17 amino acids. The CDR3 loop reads CTSSPGPYRREIYEQYF. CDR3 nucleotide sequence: TGCACCAGCAGCCCGGGACCATATCGGCGGGAGATCTACGAGCAGTACTTC.

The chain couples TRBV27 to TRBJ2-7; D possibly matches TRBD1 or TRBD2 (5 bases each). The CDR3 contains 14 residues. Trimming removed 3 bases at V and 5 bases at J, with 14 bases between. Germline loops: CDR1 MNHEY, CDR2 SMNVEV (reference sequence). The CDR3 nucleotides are TGTGCCAGCAGTTTGCGTGGCGAGGGACACGAGCAGTACTTC. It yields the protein CASSLRGEGHEQYF.